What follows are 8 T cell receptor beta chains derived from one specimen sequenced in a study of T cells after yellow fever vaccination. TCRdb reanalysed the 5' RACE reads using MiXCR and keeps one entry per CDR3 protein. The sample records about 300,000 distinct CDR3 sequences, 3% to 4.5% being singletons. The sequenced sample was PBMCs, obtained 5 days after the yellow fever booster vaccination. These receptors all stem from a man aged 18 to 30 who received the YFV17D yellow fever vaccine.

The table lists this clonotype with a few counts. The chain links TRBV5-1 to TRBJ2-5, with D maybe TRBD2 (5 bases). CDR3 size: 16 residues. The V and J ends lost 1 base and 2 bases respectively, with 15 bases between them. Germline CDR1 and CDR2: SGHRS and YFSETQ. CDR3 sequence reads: CASSLRSGIPQETQYF. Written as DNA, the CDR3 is TGCGCCAGCAGCTTGCGGTCGGGGATACCGCAAGAGACCCAGTACTTC.

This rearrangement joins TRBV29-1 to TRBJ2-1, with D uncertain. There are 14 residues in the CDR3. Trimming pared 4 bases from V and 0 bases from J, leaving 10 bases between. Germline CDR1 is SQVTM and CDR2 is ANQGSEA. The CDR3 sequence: CSVVSASSYNEQFF. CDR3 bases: TGCAGCGTTGTGTCAGCCAGCTCCTACAATGAGCAGTTCTTC.

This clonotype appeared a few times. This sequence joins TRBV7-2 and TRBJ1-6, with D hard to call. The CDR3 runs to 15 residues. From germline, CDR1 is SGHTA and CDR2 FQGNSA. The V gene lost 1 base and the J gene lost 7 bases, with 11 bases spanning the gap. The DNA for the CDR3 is TGTGCCAGCAGCTTAGTGGGTCGGAGGAATTCACCCCTCCACTTT. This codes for CASSLVGRRNSPLHF.

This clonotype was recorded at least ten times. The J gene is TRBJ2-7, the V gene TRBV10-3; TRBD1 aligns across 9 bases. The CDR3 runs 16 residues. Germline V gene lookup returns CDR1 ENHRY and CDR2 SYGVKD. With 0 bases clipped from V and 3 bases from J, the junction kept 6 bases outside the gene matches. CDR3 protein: CAISESDRGSGYEQYF. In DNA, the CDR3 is TGTGCCATCAGTGAGTCGGACAGGGGAAGTGGCTACGAGCAGTACTTC.

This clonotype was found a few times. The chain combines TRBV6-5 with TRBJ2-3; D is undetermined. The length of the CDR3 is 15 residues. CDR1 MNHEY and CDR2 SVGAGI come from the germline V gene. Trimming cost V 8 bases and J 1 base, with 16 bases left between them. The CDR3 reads CASSAYRAGTDTQYF. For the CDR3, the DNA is TGTGCCAGCTCCGCATACCGGGCGGGCACAGATACGCAGTATTTT.

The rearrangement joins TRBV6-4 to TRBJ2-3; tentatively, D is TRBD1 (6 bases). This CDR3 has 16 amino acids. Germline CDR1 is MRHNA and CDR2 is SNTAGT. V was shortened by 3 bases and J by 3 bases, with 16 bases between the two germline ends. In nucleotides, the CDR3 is TGTGCCAGCAGTGAGCAGGGGAGAGGACGGACAGATACGCAGTATTTT. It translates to CASSEQGRGRTDTQYF.

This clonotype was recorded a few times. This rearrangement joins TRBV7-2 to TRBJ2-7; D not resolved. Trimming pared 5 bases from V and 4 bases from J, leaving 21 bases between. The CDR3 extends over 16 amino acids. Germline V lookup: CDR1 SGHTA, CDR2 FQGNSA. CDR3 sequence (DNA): TGTGCCAGCAGCCCCCGGTTGACCCCGGAGTATTACGAGCAGTACTTC. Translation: CASSPRLTPEYYEQYF.

CDR3 region: CASSQVSRVSPQHF. CDR3 DNA: TGTGCCAGCAGCCAAGTGTCGCGGGTATCGCCCCAGCATTTT. The rearrangement joins TRBV4-2 to TRBJ1-5; no reliable D call. Trimming removed 1 base from V and 9 bases from J, with 13 bases in between. The CDR3 is 14 residues long. CDR1 and CDR2 from the germline V gene are LGHNA and YNFKEQ.